A single sample is the source of the 24 T cell receptor beta chains below, sequenced in a study of type 1 and type 2 diabetes patients. The PCR template was genomic DNA. A primer set of 30 forward and 13 reverse primers amplified the CDR3. TCRdb re-analysed the multiplex PCR reads in MiXCR, keeping a single row per CDR3 protein. The repertoire holds about 290,000 distinct CDR3 sequences, with 45% to 60% as singletons. Material: peripheral blood mononuclear cells (PBMCs). Receptors were obtained from a man aged 18-30 years with type 2 diabetes.

This clonotype occurred a few times. The chain has TRBV5-1 and TRBJ1-2; a possible D gene is TRBD1 (5 bases). In germline, CDR1 is SGHRS, CDR2 YFSETQ. This CDR3 region has 14 residues. V was cut by 4 bases and J by 5 bases, with 15 bases left in between. This CDR3 is CASSIAGYEYGYTF. CDR3 DNA sequence: TGCGCCAGCAGCATCGCAGGGTATGAATATGGCTACACCTTC.

J is TRBJ1-2 and V is TRBV10-3; 7 bases match TRBD1. The CDR3 loop spans 14 amino acids. With V trimmed by 8 bases and J by 6 bases, 12 bases remained unmatched. Per germline, CDR1 ENHRY and CDR2 SYGVKD. CDR3 residues: CAIGRDREDDGYTF. CDR3 DNA sequence: TGTGCCATCGGCCGGGACAGAGAAGACGATGGCTACACCTTC.

This clonotype was seen a few times. This chain joins TRBV7-9 and TRBJ2-5, with D hard to call. The CDR3 sequence is 12 residues long. V was shortened by 5 bases and J by 10 bases, with 14 bases between the two germline ends. The germline CDR1 and CDR2 sequences are SEHNR and FQNEAQ (reference sequence). The CDR3 DNA follows: TGTGCCAGCAGCCTCGGGTTTACGGACCAGTACTTC. Its protein product is CASSLGFTDQYF.

This chain uses TRBV7-2 with TRBJ2-2; TRBD1 aligns across 8 bases. Germline CDR1 SGHTA, CDR2 FQGNSA. CDR3 length equals 16 residues. J gave up 0 bases and V 9 bases, and 9 bases lay outside the gene matches. CDR3 loop: CASSIRTGPNTGELFF. CDR3 in DNA: TGTGCCAGTAGTATCAGGACAGGGCCGAACACCGGGGAGCTGTTTTTT. The full variable domain, completed using reference TRBV7-2 and TRBJ2-2, is GAGVSQSPSNKVTEKGKDVELRCDPISGHTALYWYRQSLGQGLEFLIYFQGNSAPDKSGLPSDRFSAERTGGSVSTLTIQRTQQEDSAVYLCASSIRTGPNTGELFFGEGSRLTVL.

The rearrangement links TRBV27 to TRBJ2-7, with 7 nucleotides matching TRBD1. The V gene end was trimmed by 5 bases and the J gene end by 9 bases; junction bases not matched to a gene: 10. CDR1 MNHEY and CDR2 SMNVEV come from the germline V gene (reference sequence). This CDR3 region has 13 residues. CDR3 amino acids: CASSVYRGLGQYF. CDR3 coding DNA: TGTGCCAGCAGTGTCTATAGGGGGCTGGGGCAGTACTTC.

This clonotype was counted at least ten times. The rearrangement uses TRBV7-2 and TRBJ2-5; D gene uncertain. V dropped 3 bases and J dropped 0 bases, with 8 bases sitting between them. The CDR3 contains 14 residues. Looked up from germline, CDR1 is SGHTA and CDR2 is FQGNSA. CDR3 sequence: CASSFAAYQETQYF. CDR3 nucleotide sequence: TGTGCCAGCAGCTTTGCTGCCTACCAAGAGACCCAGTACTTC.

The chain has TRBV28 and TRBJ1-1; the match to TRBD1 covers 8 bases. V was pared by 4 bases and J by 6 bases, with 13 bases of the junction left unmatched. There are 16 residues in the CDR3. CDR1 and CDR2 from the germline V gene are MDHEN and SYDVKM. CDR3 sequence (DNA): TGTGCCAGCAGTTCCGGGACAGGATTTTATCAGCCTGAAGCTTTCTTT. Translation: CASSSGTGFYQPEAFF.

This clonotype has more than one count but fewer than ten. J is TRBJ1-1 and V is TRBV20-1; the D is unclear. V lost 0 bases and J lost 0, with 8 bases in between. Germline V lookup: CDR1 DFQATT, CDR2 SNEGSKA (reference sequence). The CDR3 runs to 14 residues. The CDR3 nucleotides read TGCAGTGCTAGAGAAGGATACATGAACACTGAAGCTTTCTTT. As protein: CSAREGYMNTEAFF.

V is TRBV6-6 and J is TRBJ1-2; a weak D match, TRBD1 (6 bases). Trimming left V 7 bases short and J 5 bases short, with 20 bases between. CDR1 is MNHNY and CDR2 is SVGAGI in the germline V gene (reference sequence). CDR3 length: 15 amino acids. The DNA of the CDR3 is TGTGCCAGCACTCCCGGTAGCGACAGGAGATATGGCTACACCTTC. Protein sequence: CASTPGSDRRYGYTF.

The chain links TRBV12-3 or TRBV12-4 to TRBJ2-4; no definite D call. The V gene lost 2 bases and the J gene lost 1 base, with 9 bases spanning the gap. The CDR3 sequence is 15 residues long. The CDR3 coding sequence is TGTGCCAGCAGTTTACTGGGCAGGGCCAAAAACATTCAGTACTTC. Protein: CASSLLGRAKNIQYF.

Here the CDR3 reads CASKLDNAGGYTF. The CDR3, as DNA: TGTGCCAGCAAACTTGACAACGCCGGAGGCTACACCTTC. This sequence joins TRBV2 and TRBJ1-2; D is uncertain. CDR1 is SNHLY, CDR2 FYNNEI, per germline. This CDR3 contains 13 residues. V lost 7 bases to trimming and J lost 8 bases, with 17 bases between them.

Details on this clonotype: Since a much larger clone is just one base distant, this may be a read error. This chain joins TRBV7-2 and TRBJ2-5; a possible D gene is TRBD2 (7 bases). The CDR3 runs to 12 residues. Germline assignment: CDR1 SGHTA and CDR2 FQGNSA. Between the trimmed V and J ends, which lost 9 bases and 5 bases, there was a span of 13 bases. The CDR3 sequence: CASGGAGETQYF. Written as DNA, the CDR3 is TGTGCCAGTGGGGGGGCCGGGGAGACCCAGTACTTC.

This clonotype showed up just a few times. The chain uses TRBV27 and TRBJ1-2; 9 bases map to TRBD1. The CDR3 runs 13 residues. Germline assignment: CDR1 MNHEY and CDR2 SMNVEV (reference sequence). The V and J ends lost 3 bases and 8 bases, in that order; junction bases with no gene match: 4. In DNA, the CDR3 is TGTGCCAGCAGTTTCGGGACAGGGATCGGCTACACCTTC. Its protein product is CASSFGTGIGYTF.

This clonotype was seen repeatedly, ten times or more. CDR3 region: CATSRDRGRETQYF. DNA for the CDR3: TGTGCCACCAGCAGAGATCGGGGCAGAGAGACCCAGTACTTC. V usage is TRBV15 and J usage is TRBJ2-5; D assignment may be TRBD1 or TRBD2 (5 bases each). The V end was cut by 0 bases, the J end by 4 bases, with 9 bases between. The CDR3 has 14 amino acids. Germline V gives CDR1 LNHNV, CDR2 YYDKDF (reference sequence).

The J gene is TRBJ2-7, the V gene TRBV7-3; TRBD2 matches 12 bases. The V segment lost 4 bases and the J segment 3 bases; nucleotides outside the gene matches: 7. The germline CDR1 and CDR2 sequences are SGHTA and FQGTGA. The CDR3 extends over 16 amino acids. In DNA, the CDR3 is TGTGCCAGCAGCTCAACCCGGGGACTAGCGGGCTACGAGCAGTACTTC. Translation gives CASSSTRGLAGYEQYF.

The genes are TRBV30 and TRBJ1-1, with D uncertain. Deletions cut 2 bases from V and 1 base from J, with 5 bases between. Germline CDR1 reads GTSNPN; CDR2 reads SVGIG (reference sequence). This CDR3 comprises 12 residues. In DNA form, the CDR3 reads TGTGCCTGGAGTAACCCGAACACTGAAGCTTTCTTT. It translates to CAWSNPNTEAFF.

Note on this clonotype: Compared with germline, one end of the junction differs, possibly owing to a read error. V gene TRBV7-2 combines with J gene TRBJ2-2, with unresolved D. The germline V gene has CDR1 SGHTA and CDR2 FQGNSA. CDR3 length: 15 amino acids. CDR3 protein: CASSRDDPNTGELFF. The CDR3 DNA follows: TGCGCCAGCAGCCGAGATGACCCGAACACCGGGGAGCTGTTTTTT.

In its sample, this clonotype was seen a few times. CDR3 nucleotides: TGTGCCACCACGCGGGAGGGCCGCAATGAGCAGTTCTTC. This gives the protein CATTREGRNEQFF. The V gene is TRBV19, the J gene TRBJ2-1; 9 bases map to TRBD2. Germline V gene data show CDR1 as LNHDA and CDR2 as SQIVND (reference sequence). The length of the CDR3 is 13 residues. V was pared by 10 bases and J by 6 bases, with 7 bases of the junction left unmatched.

The CDR3 reads CASSLVATGQYF. The CDR3 DNA reads as TGTGCCAGCAGCTTAGTGGCCACCGGGCAGTACTTC. The rearrangement uses TRBV11-2 and TRBJ2-7; D is unresolved. Trimming stripped 1 base from V and 9 bases from J, with 10 bases between. Per germline, CDR1 SGHAT and CDR2 FQNNGV. CDR3 length: 12 amino acids.

This clonotype turned up a few times. This rearrangement joins TRBV7-3 to TRBJ1-2; a possible D gene is TRBD1 (6 bases). This CDR3 comprises 15 residues. V lost 2 bases and J lost 4, with 14 bases in between. Germline CDR1 and CDR2: SGHTA and FQGTGA. The CDR3 region is CASSLAPGDAYGYTF. CDR3 bases: TGTGCCAGCAGCTTAGCCCCAGGGGATGCCTATGGCTACACCTTC.

This chain links TRBV7-6 with TRBJ1-6; the D is unclear. With 5 bases removed from V and 8 bases from J, the gap between germline ends came to 13 bases. This CDR3 region has 14 residues. Germline CDR1 SGHVS, CDR2 FNYEAQ. CDR3 nucleotide sequence: TGTGCCAGCAGCGAAGACGGGAGGGATTCACCCCTCCACTTT. As protein: CASSEDGRDSPLHF.

In DNA form, the CDR3 reads TGCGCCAGCAGCCAAGGTGGTACACTAGCCAAAAACATTCAGTACTTC. It yields the protein CASSQGGTLAKNIQYF. This sequence joins TRBV4-1 and TRBJ2-4; unclear D gene. The germline V gene encodes CDR1 MGHRA and CDR2 YSYEKL. Between the trimmed V and J ends, which lost 1 base and 0 bases, there was a span of 10 bases. The CDR3 runs to 16 residues.

This chain uses TRBV18 with TRBJ2-1; 9 nucleotides match TRBD1. From germline, CDR1 is KGHSH and CDR2 LQKENI. The V gene end was trimmed by 8 bases and the J gene end by 6 bases; junction bases not matched to a gene: 8. There are 14 residues in the CDR3. This chain's CDR3 is CASRGTGLSNEQFF. Written as DNA, the CDR3 is TGTGCCAGCCGTGGGACAGGGTTGAGCAATGAGCAGTTCTTC. Using reference TRBV18 and TRBJ2-1 for the parts outside the CDR3, the full variable domain is NAGVMQNPRHLVRRRGQEARLRCSPMKGHSHVYWYRQLPEEGLKFMVYLQKENIIDESGMPKERFSAEFPKEGPSILRIQQVVRGDSAAYFCASRGTGLSNEQFFGPGTRLTVL.

The chain links TRBV2 to TRBJ2-5; D perhaps matches TRBD1 (5 bases). The V and J ends lost 9 bases and 11 bases respectively, with 25 bases between them. The germline V gene has CDR1 SNHLY and CDR2 FYNNEI. This CDR3 is built from 14 residues. The CDR3 protein is CARQDEIAKNTQYF. Here the CDR3 DNA reads TGTGCCAGACAGGACGAGATAGCCAAAAACACTCAGTACTTC.